These 2 T cell receptor beta chains originate from one sample sequenced in a study of cytomegalovirus exposure and HLA in healthy donors. The PCR contained 60 Vbeta and 13 Jbeta primers. The assay was immunoSEQ multiplex PCR, and TCRdb's table has in-frame clones only and misses some. The data show under 200,000 clones, over 70% seen once. The specimen was PBMCs. These receptor sequences come from a man aged 25-45 years in good health and CMV-seronegative.

The chain has TRBV19 and TRBJ1-5; perhaps TRBD1 as D (6 bases). CDR1 LNHDA and CDR2 SQIVND come from the germline V gene (reference sequence). The CDR3 length is 17 residues. V gave up 2 bases and J gave up 7 bases, with 21 bases separating them. The CDR3 region is CASSIRPNAGEGQPQHF. The CDR3 DNA reads as TGTGCCAGTAGTATACGACCGAACGCAGGGGAAGGCCAGCCCCAGCATTTT.

The CDR3 region is CASSPPPDWGRRTYEQYF. The CDR3 nucleotides read TGTGCCAGCAGCCCGCCTCCGGATTGGGGGCGAAGGACCTACGAGCAGTACTTC. The chain has TRBV14 and TRBJ2-7; possible D gene TRBD1, 6 bases. Germline V CDR1 and CDR2: SGHDN, FVKESK. The CDR3 runs 18 residues. V lost 4 bases, J lost 2 bases, and 24 bases lay in between.